A single T cell receptor beta chain is shown here with its context. Antigen unknown. This record belongs to a study of T-cell memory formation after mild COVID-19. TCRdb reprocessed the 5' RACE reads via MiXCR and lists one record per CDR3 protein. The table shows 350,000 to 450,000 distinct CDR3 sequences, with 25% to 30% occurring only once. This CDR3 is 15 amino acids long. V dropped 7 bases and J dropped 0 bases, with 12 bases sitting between them. Per germline, CDR1 MNHNS and CDR2 SASEGT. Whole-study results and caveats: CD4+ clones that contracted lay mainly in CM and EM; CD8+ ones lay in EMRA.

The gene calls are TRBV6-1 and TRBJ1-4; D unclear. Sequenced material: PBMCs or a T cell subset sorted from them (not recorded which). The clonotype originates from an adult woman who had mild COVID-19 (a few samples of this study predate the infection). Cell type and time point are not known. DNA for the CDR3: TGTGCCAGCAATCGAGGACGGACAACTAATGAAAAACTGTTTTTT. Its translation is CASNRGRTTNEKLFF.